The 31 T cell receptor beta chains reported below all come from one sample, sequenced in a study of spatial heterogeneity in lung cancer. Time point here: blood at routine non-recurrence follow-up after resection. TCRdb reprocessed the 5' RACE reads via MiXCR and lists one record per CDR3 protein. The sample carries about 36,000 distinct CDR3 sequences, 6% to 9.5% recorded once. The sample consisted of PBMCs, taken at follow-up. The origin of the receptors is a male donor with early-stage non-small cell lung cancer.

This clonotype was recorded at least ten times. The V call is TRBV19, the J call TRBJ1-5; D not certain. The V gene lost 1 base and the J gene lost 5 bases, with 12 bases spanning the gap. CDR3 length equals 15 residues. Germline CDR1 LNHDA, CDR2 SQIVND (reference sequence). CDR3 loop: CASSIGADYYQPQHF. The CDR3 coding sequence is TGTGCCAGTAGTATAGGGGCAGACTATTATCAGCCCCAGCATTTT.

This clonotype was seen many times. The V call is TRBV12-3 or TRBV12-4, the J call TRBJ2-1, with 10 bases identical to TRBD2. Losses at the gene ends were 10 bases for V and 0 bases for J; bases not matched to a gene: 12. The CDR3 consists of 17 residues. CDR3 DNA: TGTGCCATCTTACTTAGCGGGGGGTTTAGCTCCTACAATGAGCAGTTCTTC. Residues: CAILLSGGFSSYNEQFF.

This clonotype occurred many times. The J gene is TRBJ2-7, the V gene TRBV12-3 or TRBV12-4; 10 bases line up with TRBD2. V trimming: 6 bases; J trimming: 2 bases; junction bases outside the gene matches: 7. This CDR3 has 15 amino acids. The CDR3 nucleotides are TGTGCCAGCAGCCCCGGGACTAGCGTGGCCTACGAGCAGTACTTC. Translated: CASSPGTSVAYEQYF.

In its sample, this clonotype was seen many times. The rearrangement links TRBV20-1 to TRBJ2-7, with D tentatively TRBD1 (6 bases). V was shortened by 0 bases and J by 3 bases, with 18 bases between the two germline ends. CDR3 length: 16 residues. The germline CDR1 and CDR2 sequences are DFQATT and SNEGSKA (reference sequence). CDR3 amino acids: CSARDLRQEKSYEQYF. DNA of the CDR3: TGCAGTGCTAGAGATCTCAGACAGGAAAAAAGCTACGAGCAGTACTTC.

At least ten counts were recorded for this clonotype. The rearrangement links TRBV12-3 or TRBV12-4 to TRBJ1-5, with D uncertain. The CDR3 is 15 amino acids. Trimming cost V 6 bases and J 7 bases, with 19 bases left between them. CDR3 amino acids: CASSRKDGVSQPQHF. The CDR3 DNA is TGTGCCAGCAGCCGGAAGGACGGAGTTAGCCAGCCCCAGCATTTT.

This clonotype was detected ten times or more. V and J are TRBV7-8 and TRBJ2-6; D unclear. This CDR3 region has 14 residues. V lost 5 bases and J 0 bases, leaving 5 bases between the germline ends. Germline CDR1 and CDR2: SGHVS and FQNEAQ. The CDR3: CASSQDSGANVLTF. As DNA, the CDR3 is TGTGCCAGCAGCCAGGACTCTGGGGCCAACGTCCTGACTTTC. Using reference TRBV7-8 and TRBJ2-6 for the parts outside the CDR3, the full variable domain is GAGVSQSPRYKVAKRGQDVALRCDPISGHVSLFWYQQALGQGPEFLTYFQNEAQLDKSGLPSDRFFAERPEGSVSTLKIQRTQQEDSAVYLCASSQDSGANVLTFGAGSRLTVL.

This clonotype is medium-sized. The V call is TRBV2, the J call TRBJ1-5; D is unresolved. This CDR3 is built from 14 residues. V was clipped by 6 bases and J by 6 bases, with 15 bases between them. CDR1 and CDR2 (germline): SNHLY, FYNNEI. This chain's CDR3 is CASRSERVGQPQHF. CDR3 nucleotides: TGTGCCAGCAGATCCGAAAGGGTTGGTCAGCCCCAGCATTTT.

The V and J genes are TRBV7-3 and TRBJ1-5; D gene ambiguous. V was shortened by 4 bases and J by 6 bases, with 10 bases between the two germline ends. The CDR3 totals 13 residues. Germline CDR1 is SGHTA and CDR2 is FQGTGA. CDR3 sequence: CASSSGDGQPQHF. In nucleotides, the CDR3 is TGTGCCAGCAGCTCAGGAGATGGTCAGCCCCAGCATTTT.

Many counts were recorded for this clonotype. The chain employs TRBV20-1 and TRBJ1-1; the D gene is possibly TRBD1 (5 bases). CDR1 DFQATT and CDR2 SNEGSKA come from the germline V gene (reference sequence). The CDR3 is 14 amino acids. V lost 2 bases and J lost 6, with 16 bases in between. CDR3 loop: CSARKEGSPAEAFF. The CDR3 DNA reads TGCAGTGCTAGAAAGGAGGGGTCCCCCGCTGAAGCTTTCTTT.

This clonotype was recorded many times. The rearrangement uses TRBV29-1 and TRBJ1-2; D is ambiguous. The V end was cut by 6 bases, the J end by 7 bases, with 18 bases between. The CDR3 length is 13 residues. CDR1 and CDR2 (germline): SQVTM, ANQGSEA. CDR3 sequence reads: CSVAREGGSGYTF. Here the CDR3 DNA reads TGCAGCGTAGCCCGGGAGGGAGGTAGTGGCTACACCTTC.

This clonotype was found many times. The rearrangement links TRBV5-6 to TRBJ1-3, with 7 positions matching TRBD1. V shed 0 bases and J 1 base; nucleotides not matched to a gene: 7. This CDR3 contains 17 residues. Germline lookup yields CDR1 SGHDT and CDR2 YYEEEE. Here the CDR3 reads CASSLGGQSTSGNTIYF. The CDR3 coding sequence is TGTGCCAGCAGCTTGGGGGGACAGAGTACTTCTGGAAACACCATATATTTT.

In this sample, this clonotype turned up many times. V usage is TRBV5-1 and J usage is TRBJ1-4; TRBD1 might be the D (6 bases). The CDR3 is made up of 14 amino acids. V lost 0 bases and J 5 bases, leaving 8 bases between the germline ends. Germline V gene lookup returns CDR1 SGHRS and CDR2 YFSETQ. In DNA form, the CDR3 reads TGCGCCAGCAGCTTGGGGACAGCGAATGAAAAACTGTTTTTT. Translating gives CASSLGTANEKLFF.

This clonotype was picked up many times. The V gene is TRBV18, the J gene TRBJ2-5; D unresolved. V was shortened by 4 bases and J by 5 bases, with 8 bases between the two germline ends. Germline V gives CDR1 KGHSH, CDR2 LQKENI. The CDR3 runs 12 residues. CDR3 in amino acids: CASSRASETQYF. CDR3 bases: TGTGCCAGCTCACGGGCCTCGGAGACCCAGTACTTC.

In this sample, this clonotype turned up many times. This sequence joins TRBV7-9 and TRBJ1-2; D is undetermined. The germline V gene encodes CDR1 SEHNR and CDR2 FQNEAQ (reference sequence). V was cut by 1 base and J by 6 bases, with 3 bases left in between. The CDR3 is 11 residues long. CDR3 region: CASSLGDGYTF. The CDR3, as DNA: TGTGCCAGCAGCTTAGGGGATGGCTACACCTTC.

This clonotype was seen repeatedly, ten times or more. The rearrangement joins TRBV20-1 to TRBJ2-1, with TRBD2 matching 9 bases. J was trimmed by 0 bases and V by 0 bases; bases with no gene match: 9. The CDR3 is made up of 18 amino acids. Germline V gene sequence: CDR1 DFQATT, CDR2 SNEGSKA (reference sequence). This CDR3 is CSARDGGSGGSSYNEQFF. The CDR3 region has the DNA TGCAGTGCTAGAGATGGAGGTAGCGGGGGAAGCTCCTACAATGAGCAGTTCTTC.

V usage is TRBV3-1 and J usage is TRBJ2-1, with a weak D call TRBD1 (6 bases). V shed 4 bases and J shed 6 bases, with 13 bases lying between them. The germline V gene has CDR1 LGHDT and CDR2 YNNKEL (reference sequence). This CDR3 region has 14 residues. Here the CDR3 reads CASSPTGTRNEQFF. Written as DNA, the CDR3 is TGTGCCAGCAGCCCAACCGGGACACGCAATGAGCAGTTCTTC.

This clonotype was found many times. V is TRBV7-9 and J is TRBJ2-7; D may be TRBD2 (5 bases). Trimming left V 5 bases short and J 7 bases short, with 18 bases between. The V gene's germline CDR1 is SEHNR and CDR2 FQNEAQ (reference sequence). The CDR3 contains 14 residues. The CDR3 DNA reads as TGTGCCAGCAGCGGTCGCGGCCGTCCGGGAGAGCAGTACTTC. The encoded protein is CASSGRGRPGEQYF.

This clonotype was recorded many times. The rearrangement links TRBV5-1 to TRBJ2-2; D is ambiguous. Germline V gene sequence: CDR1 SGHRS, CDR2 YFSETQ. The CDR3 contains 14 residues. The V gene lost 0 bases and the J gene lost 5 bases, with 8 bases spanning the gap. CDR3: CASSLGLRTGELFF. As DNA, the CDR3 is TGCGCCAGCAGCTTGGGGCTGAGGACCGGGGAGCTGTTTTTT. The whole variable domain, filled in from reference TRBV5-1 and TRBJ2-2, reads KAGVTQTPRYLIKTRGQQVTLSCSPISGHRSVSWYQQTPGQGLQFLFEYFSETQRNKGNFPGRFSGRQFSNSRSEMNVSTLELGDSALYLCASSLGLRTGELFFGEGSRLTVL.

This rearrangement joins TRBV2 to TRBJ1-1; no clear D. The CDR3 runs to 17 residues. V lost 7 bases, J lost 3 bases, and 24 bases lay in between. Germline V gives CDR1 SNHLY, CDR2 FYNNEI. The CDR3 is CASTPRGQSLPDTEAFF. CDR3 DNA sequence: TGTGCCAGCACCCCCCGTGGGCAGTCACTCCCGGACACTGAAGCTTTCTTT.

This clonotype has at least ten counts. CDR3: CASSPMIVTGGSYEQYF. The CDR3 DNA follows: TGTGCCAGCAGCCCGATGATCGTGACAGGGGGTTCCTACGAGCAGTACTTC. The chain employs TRBV5-6 and TRBJ2-7; 9 bases align to TRBD1. The CDR3 spans 17 residues. Germline lookup yields CDR1 SGHDT and CDR2 YYEEEE. After removal of 4 bases from V and 1 base from J, the junction contained 12 bases not matched to a gene. The complete variable domain, with remaining parts taken from reference TRBV5-6 and TRBJ2-7, reads DAGVTQSPTHLIKTRGQQVTLRCSPKSGHDTVSWYQQALGQGPQFIFQYYEEEERQRGNFPDRFSGHQFPNYSSELNVNALLLGDSALYLCASSPMIVTGGSYEQYFGPGTRLTVT.

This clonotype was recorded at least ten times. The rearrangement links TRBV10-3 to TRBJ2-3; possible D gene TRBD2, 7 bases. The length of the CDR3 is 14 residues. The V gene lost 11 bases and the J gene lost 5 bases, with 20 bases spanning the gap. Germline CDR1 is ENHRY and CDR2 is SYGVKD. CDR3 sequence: CAASDGGPEDTQYF. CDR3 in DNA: TGTGCCGCCTCGGACGGGGGGCCAGAAGATACGCAGTATTTT.

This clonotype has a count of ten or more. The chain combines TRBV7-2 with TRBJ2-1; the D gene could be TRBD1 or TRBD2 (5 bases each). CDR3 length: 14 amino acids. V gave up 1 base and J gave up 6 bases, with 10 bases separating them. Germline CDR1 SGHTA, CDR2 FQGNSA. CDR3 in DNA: TGTGCCAGCAGCTTAGTCGGGACCCGCAATGAGCAGTTCTTC. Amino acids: CASSLVGTRNEQFF.

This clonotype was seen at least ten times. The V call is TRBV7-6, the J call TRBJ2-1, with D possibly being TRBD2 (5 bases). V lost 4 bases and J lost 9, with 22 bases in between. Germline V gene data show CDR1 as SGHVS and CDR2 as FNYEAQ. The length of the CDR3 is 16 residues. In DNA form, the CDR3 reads TGTGCCAGCAGCTCGCCGGCCGGGATACCAGTCGGTGAGCAGTTCTTC. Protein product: CASSSPAGIPVGEQFF.

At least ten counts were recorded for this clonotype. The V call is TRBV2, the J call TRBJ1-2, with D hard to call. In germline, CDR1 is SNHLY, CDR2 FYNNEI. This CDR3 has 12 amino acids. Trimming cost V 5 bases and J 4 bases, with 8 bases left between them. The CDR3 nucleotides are TGTGCCAGCAGTACAACGGCCTATGGCTACACCTTC. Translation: CASSTTAYGYTF.

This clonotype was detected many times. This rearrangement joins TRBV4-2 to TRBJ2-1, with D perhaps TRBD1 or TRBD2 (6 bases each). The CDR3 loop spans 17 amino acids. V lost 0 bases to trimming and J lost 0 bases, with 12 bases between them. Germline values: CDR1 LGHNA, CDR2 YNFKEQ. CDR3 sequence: CASSQEGGPHSYNEQFF. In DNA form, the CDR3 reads TGTGCCAGCAGCCAAGAAGGGGGGCCTCACTCCTACAATGAGCAGTTCTTC.

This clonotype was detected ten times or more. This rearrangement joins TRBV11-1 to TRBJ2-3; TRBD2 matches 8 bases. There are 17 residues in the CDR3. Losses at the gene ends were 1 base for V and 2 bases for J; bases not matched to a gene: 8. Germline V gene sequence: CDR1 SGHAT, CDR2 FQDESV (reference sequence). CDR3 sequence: CASSLEGAGAYTDTQYF. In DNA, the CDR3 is TGTGCCAGCAGCTTAGAAGGAGCGGGGGCCTACACAGATACGCAGTATTTT.

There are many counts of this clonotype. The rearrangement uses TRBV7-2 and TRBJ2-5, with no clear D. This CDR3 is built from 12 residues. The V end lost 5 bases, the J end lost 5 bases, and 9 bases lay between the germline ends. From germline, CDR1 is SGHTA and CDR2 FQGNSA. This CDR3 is CASSPRAETQYF. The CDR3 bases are TGTGCCAGCAGCCCTAGAGCGGAGACCCAGTACTTC. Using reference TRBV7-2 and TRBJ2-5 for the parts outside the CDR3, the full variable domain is GAGVSQSPSNKVTEKGKDVELRCDPISGHTALYWYRQSLGQGLEFLIYFQGNSAPDKSGLPSDRFSAERTGGSVSTLTIQRTQQEDSAVYLCASSPRAETQYFGPGTRLLVL.

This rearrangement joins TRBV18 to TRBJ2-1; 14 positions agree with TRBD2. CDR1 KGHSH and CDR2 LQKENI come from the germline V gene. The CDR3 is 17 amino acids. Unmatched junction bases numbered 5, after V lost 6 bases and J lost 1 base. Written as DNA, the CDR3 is TGTGCCAGCTCGTCGGGACTAGCGGGGGTGTCCTACAATGAGCAGTTCTTC. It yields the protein CASSSGLAGVSYNEQFF.

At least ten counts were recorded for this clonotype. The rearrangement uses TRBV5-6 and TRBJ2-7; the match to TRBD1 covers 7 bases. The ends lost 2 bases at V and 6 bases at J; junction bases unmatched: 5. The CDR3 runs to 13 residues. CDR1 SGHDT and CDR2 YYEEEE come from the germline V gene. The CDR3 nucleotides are TGTGCCAGCAGCTTCTTACAGGGGACCGAGCAGTACTTC. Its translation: CASSFLQGTEQYF.

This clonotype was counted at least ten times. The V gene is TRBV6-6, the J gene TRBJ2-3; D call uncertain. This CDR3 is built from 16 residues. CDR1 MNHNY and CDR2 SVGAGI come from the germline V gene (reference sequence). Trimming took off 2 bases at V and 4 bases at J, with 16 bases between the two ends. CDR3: CASSYPKDVGPDTQYF. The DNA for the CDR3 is TGTGCCAGCAGTTACCCGAAGGATGTAGGGCCAGATACGCAGTATTTT.

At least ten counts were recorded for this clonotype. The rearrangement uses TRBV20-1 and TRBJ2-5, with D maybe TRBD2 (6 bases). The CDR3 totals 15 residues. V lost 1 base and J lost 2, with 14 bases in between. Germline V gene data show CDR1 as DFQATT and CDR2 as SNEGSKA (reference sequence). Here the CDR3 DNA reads TGCAGTGCTAGAGCGGATGCGGGGCCACAAGAGACCCAGTACTTC. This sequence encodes CSARADAGPQETQYF.